Following are 23 T cell receptor beta chains from one sample sequenced in a study of PD-1 blockade in classical Hodgkin lymphoma. The repertoire was sequenced with immunoSEQ multiplex PCR; TCRdb's copy has only in-frame clones and lacks some. The repertoire consists of just over 35,000 clones, with approximately 70% occurring once and the leading ten covering 14%. Every one of the patients relapsed after autologous stem cell transplantation (brentuximab vedotin exposure was variable). The sequencing here drew on peripheral blood mononuclear cells (PBMCs), taken before the second cycle of nivolumab. These receptors were taken from a human donor with classical Hodgkin lymphoma.

This clone was detected only a few times. This chain joins TRBV5-6 and TRBJ2-1, with 10 bases aligning to TRBD2. CDR1 SGHDT and CDR2 YYEEEE come from the germline V gene. With 1 base clipped from V and 1 base from J, the junction kept 5 bases outside the gene matches. The CDR3 loop spans 17 amino acids. The CDR3 DNA reads as TGTGCCAGCAGCTTGTTACTAGCGGGAACGTCCTACAATGAGCAGTTCTTC. Amino acids: CASSLLLAGTSYNEQFF. The full variable domain, rest sourced from reference TRBV5-6 and TRBJ2-1, is DAGVTQSPTHLIKTRGQQVTLRCSPKSGHDTVSWYQQALGQGPQFIFQYYEEEERQRGNFPDRFSGHQFPNYSSELNVNALLLGDSALYLCASSLLLAGTSYNEQFFGPGTRLTVL.

The V and J genes are TRBV5-6 and TRBJ1-6; D is ambiguous. The germline V gene encodes CDR1 SGHDT and CDR2 YYEEEE. This CDR3 comprises 14 residues. The V gene lost 4 bases and the J gene lost 5 bases, with 10 bases spanning the gap. The CDR3 loop reads CASSNGWDNSPLHF. CDR3 DNA sequence: TGTGCCAGCAGCAATGGGTGGGATAATTCACCCCTCCACTTT. The whole variable domain, remainder taken from reference TRBV5-6 and TRBJ1-6, is DAGVTQSPTHLIKTRGQQVTLRCSPKSGHDTVSWYQQALGQGPQFIFQYYEEEERQRGNFPDRFSGHQFPNYSSELNVNALLLGDSALYLCASSNGWDNSPLHFGNGTRLTVT.

The V call is TRBV6-6, the J call TRBJ2-7; perhaps TRBD2 as D (7 bases). CDR1 is MNHNY and CDR2 is SVGAGI in the germline V gene (reference sequence). There are 13 residues in the CDR3. V was clipped by 8 bases and J by 6 bases, with 17 bases between them. The CDR3, as DNA: TGTGCCAGCGAGGGGGGGACCTGGGGCGAGCAGTACTTC. Encoded protein: CASEGGTWGEQYF.

The chain couples TRBV7-2 to TRBJ2-1, with D perhaps TRBD1 (5 bases). V was trimmed by 4 bases and J by 6 bases, leaving 10 bases between them. This CDR3 spans 13 amino acids. Per germline, CDR1 SGHTA and CDR2 FQGNSA. CDR3 in amino acids: CASSSRQTNEQFF. CDR3 coding DNA: TGTGCCAGCAGCTCCAGACAGACCAATGAGCAGTTCTTC.

The chain is built from TRBV5-4 and TRBJ2-2, with TRBD2 identical over 8 bases. From germline, CDR1 is SGHNT and CDR2 YYREEE (reference sequence). The CDR3 is 16 residues long. Unmatched junction bases numbered 8, after V lost 0 bases and J lost 7 bases. This chain's CDR3 is CASSLDGRGGDGELFF. CDR3 DNA: TGTGCCAGCAGCTTGGACGGTCGGGGGGGCGACGGGGAGCTGTTTTTT.

The chain recombines TRBV7-3 with TRBJ2-3; D remains ambiguous. V dropped 1 base and J dropped 4 bases, with 9 bases sitting between them. The CDR3 runs to 14 residues. Germline loops: CDR1 SGHTA, CDR2 FQGTGA. The CDR3 spells CASSLNAGPDTQYF. CDR3 bases: TGTGCCAGCAGCTTAAATGCAGGCCCAGATACGCAGTATTTT. Full variable domain (missing parts from reference TRBV7-3 and TRBJ2-3): GAGVSQTPSNKVTEKGKYVELRCDPISGHTALYWYRQSLGQGPEFLIYFQGTGAADDSGLPNDRFFAVRPEGSVSTLKIQRTERGDSAVYLCASSLNAGPDTQYFGPGTRLTVL.

This clone was seen a few times. V usage is TRBV5-5 and J usage is TRBJ2-5, with unresolved D. V was clipped by 4 bases and J by 5 bases, with 9 bases between them. Per germline, CDR1 SGHKS and CDR2 YYEKEE (reference sequence). This CDR3 has 12 residues. The CDR3 here is CASSVGWETQYF. The DNA of the CDR3 is TGTGCCAGCAGCGTGGGCTGGGAGACCCAGTACTTC.

This clone was counted a few times. This chain uses TRBV6-6 with TRBJ2-2; D unclear. The CDR3 covers 15 residues. V was shortened by 2 bases and J by 6 bases, with 13 bases between the two germline ends. Germline loops: CDR1 MNHNY, CDR2 SVGAGI (reference sequence). In nucleotides, the CDR3 is TGTGCCAGCAGTTACCCCCTTGGGTCCTCCGGGGAGCTGTTTTTT. Protein sequence: CASSYPLGSSGELFF.

The J gene is TRBJ2-7, the V gene TRBV6-6; either TRBD1 or TRBD2 may fit D (6 bases each). The V end was cut by 2 bases, the J end by 3 bases, with 14 bases between. The CDR3 length is 15 residues. Germline assignment: CDR1 MNHNY and CDR2 SVGAGI (reference sequence). The CDR3 loop reads CASSYHRGTYYEQYF. Here the CDR3 DNA reads TGTGCCAGCAGTTACCATCGCGGGACATACTACGAGCAGTACTTC.

V and J are TRBV10-2 and TRBJ2-6; TRBD1 is a possible D gene (5 bases). This CDR3 is 13 amino acids long. Looked up from germline, CDR1 is WSHSY and CDR2 is SAAADI. Trimming cost V 11 bases and J 2 bases, with 10 bases left between them. The CDR3 nucleotides are TGCGCCTCTGGGGCCGCTGGGGCCAACGTCCTGACTTTC. It yields the protein CASGAAGANVLTF.

The chain combines TRBV18 with TRBJ1-5; 8 bases are shared with TRBD1. Germline CDR1 reads KGHSH; CDR2 reads LQKENI. This CDR3 spans 15 amino acids. V lost 4 bases to trimming and J lost 2 bases; unmatched junction nucleotides: 4. CDR3 DNA: TGTGCCAGCTCACTCGGACAGGGCGGCAATCAGCCCCAGCATTTT. Its translation is CASSLGQGGNQPQHF.

The genes are TRBV6-1 and TRBJ1-6; TRBD1 matches 7 bases. Germline values: CDR1 MNHNS, CDR2 SASEGT. The trim removed 2 bases at V and 7 bases at J, leaving 8 bases unmatched. This CDR3 comprises 16 residues. The CDR3 bases are TGTGCCAGCAGTGAAAGGGCCAGGGGGGGGAATTCACCCCTCCACTTT. Its translation is CASSERARGGNSPLHF.

This chain connects TRBV5-6 to TRBJ2-7; 10 bases map to TRBD1. The junction had 2 bases not matched to a gene; V was cut back by 0 bases and J by 5 bases. Per germline, CDR1 SGHDT and CDR2 YYEEEE. CDR3 length equals 14 residues. The CDR3 spells CASSLVTGGDEQYF. In DNA form, the CDR3 reads TGTGCCAGCAGCTTGGTGACAGGGGGCGACGAGCAGTACTTC.

V is TRBV18 and J is TRBJ2-5; 10 bases align to TRBD1. V lost 3 bases and J lost 4; bases outside the gene matches: 5. The CDR3 covers 15 residues. Germline CDR1 KGHSH, CDR2 LQKENI. The CDR3 region has the DNA TGTGCCAGCTCACCTGGGACAGGGGCGAGAGAGACCCAGTACTTC. It codes for CASSPGTGARETQYF. Full variable domain (missing parts from reference TRBV18 and TRBJ2-5): NAGVMQNPRHLVRRRGQEARLRCSPMKGHSHVYWYRQLPEEGLKFMVYLQKENIIDESGMPKERFSAEFPKEGPSILRIQQVVRGDSAAYFCASSPGTGARETQYFGPGTRLLVL.

The chain carries TRBV5-1 and TRBJ2-7, with D perhaps TRBD2 (6 bases). Trimming shortened V by 2 bases and J by 6 bases, and 6 bases separated the two germline ends. The CDR3 runs 11 residues. The germline gives CDR1 SGHRS, CDR2 YFSETQ. The CDR3 DNA reads TGCGCCAGCAGCTTCGGGGGCGAGCAGTACTTC. This gives the protein CASSFGGEQYF.

The chain uses TRBV28 and TRBJ2-4; no clear D gene. This CDR3 region has 14 residues. CDR1 is MDHEN and CDR2 is SYDVKM in the germline V gene. Trimming pared 3 bases from V and 0 bases from J, leaving 6 bases between. The chain's CDR3 is CASSFSLAKNIQYF. As DNA, the CDR3 is TGTGCCAGCAGTTTCTCTCTAGCCAAAAACATTCAGTACTTC.

V is TRBV9 and J is TRBJ1-2; D may be TRBD1 (6 bases). The CDR3 contains 15 residues. Trimming took off 0 bases at V and 3 bases at J, with 12 bases between the two ends. The germline V gene has CDR1 SGDLS and CDR2 YYNGEE. DNA of the CDR3: TGTGCCAGCAGCGTAGTGGAGGGGGGGTACTATGGCTACACCTTC. Translating it yields CASSVVEGGYYGYTF.

This clone has only a few counts. CDR3: CASSMVRPGEAFF. The CDR3 region has the DNA TGTGCCAGTAGTATGGTCCGGCCGGGTGAAGCTTTCTTT. This chain links TRBV19 with TRBJ1-1; no clear D gene. Trimming took 3 bases from V and 7 from J, leaving 12 bases between them. From germline, CDR1 is LNHDA and CDR2 SQIVND (reference sequence). The CDR3 totals 13 residues.

Comment on this clone: Mismatch with germline at one junction end may stem from a read error. Within the sample, other DNA sequences also encode this same CDR3. The rearrangement uses TRBV7-6 and TRBJ2-2; D remains unclear. This CDR3 has 14 residues. Germline values: CDR1 SGHVS, CDR2 FNYEAQ. The CDR3, as DNA: TGTGCTAGCAGCTTAGTCGCGAACACCGGGGAGCTGTTTTTT. As protein: CASSLVANTGELFF.

The gene calls are TRBV5-4 and TRBJ1-1; 7 nucleotides align to TRBD1. The length of the CDR3 is 14 residues. The V gene end was trimmed by 4 bases and the J gene end by 4 bases; junction bases not matched to a gene: 7. Looked up from germline, CDR1 is SGHNT and CDR2 is YYREEE (reference sequence). The CDR3 reads CASSPGGTLTEAFF. The DNA of the CDR3 is TGTGCCAGCAGCCCAGGGGGGACACTCACTGAAGCTTTCTTT.

V usage is TRBV7-2 and J usage is TRBJ1-1; no reliable D call. CDR1 SGHTA and CDR2 FQGNSA come from the germline V gene. The CDR3 loop spans 13 amino acids. V lost 1 base, J lost 11 bases, and 14 bases lay in between. The CDR3 is CASSLVWSEEAFF. In DNA, the CDR3 is TGTGCCAGCAGCTTAGTTTGGTCAGAGGAGGCTTTCTTT.

The chain uses TRBV27 and TRBJ2-1; D perhaps matches TRBD1 (6 bases). Trimming removed 6 bases at V and 6 bases at J, with 18 bases between. Germline assignment: CDR1 MNHEY and CDR2 SMNVEV (reference sequence). The CDR3 extends over 15 amino acids. The CDR3 region is CASSYTTQGSNEQFF. The DNA for the CDR3 is TGTGCCAGCAGCTACACGACCCAGGGGTCCAATGAGCAGTTCTTC.

The chain is built from TRBV19 and TRBJ2-2; D gene unclear. Germline V gives CDR1 LNHDA, CDR2 SQIVND (reference sequence). V lost 5 bases to trimming and J lost 0 bases, with 7 bases between them. This CDR3 spans 14 amino acids. The DNA for the CDR3 is TGTGCCAGTAGTCCCACAGCGAACACCGGGGAGCTGTTTTTT. It is translated as CASSPTANTGELFF.